A single sample gave rise to the 19 T cell receptor beta chains below, sequenced in a study of T cells in Graves' hyperthyroidism and ophthalmopathy. RNA transcripts yielded amplified TCR beta CDR3 regions. An initial round of RT-PCR targeting the TCR CDR3 relied on the HTBI primer set. TCRdb re-called the multiplex PCR reads through MiXCR, storing one row per CDR3 protein. The sample carries 300,000 to 450,000 distinct CDR3 sequences, 13% to 15% recorded once. The sequenced sample consisted of blood. These receptors were obtained from a young woman with Graves' ophthalmopathy.

This clonotype appeared many times. The V and J genes are TRBV7-2 and TRBJ1-2, with TRBD1 as a possible D gene (6 bases). Germline CDR1 and CDR2: SGHTA and FQGNSA. The V end was cut by 5 bases, the J end by 5 bases, with 15 bases between. CDR3 length: 14 amino acids. The CDR3 sequence: CASSRGGGGYGYTF. Here the CDR3 DNA reads TGTGCCAGCAGCCGCGGGGGGGGCGGTTATGGCTACACCTTC.

The chain links TRBV6-1 to TRBJ1-5; 9 nucleotides match TRBD1. The CDR3 extends over 17 amino acids. J lost 0 bases, V lost 6 bases, and 9 bases had no gene match. CDR1 and CDR2 (germline): MNHNS, SASEGT. In DNA form, the CDR3 reads TGTGCCAGCAGCCCGGGACAGGGATTGACTAGCAATCAGCCCCAGCATTTT. Its translation: CASSPGQGLTSNQPQHF.

This clonotype appeared a few times. The chain has TRBV6-2 or TRBV6-3 and TRBJ1-5, with D possibly TRBD1 on 5 matching bases. The CDR3 spans 17 residues. The V gene's germline CDR1 is MNHEY and CDR2 SVGEGT. V dropped 5 bases and J dropped 0 bases, with 17 bases sitting between them. CDR3 amino acids: CASSLRRGGNSNQPQHF. CDR3 bases: TGTGCCAGCAGTCTACGGAGGGGTGGGAATAGCAATCAGCCCCAGCATTTT.

In this sample, this clonotype turned up many times. The chain recombines TRBV20-1 with TRBJ1-1, with no clear D. Germline CDR1 is DFQATT and CDR2 is SNEGSKA (reference sequence). The V end lost 5 bases, the J end lost 0 bases, and 13 bases lay between the germline ends. The length of the CDR3 is 14 residues. CDR3 loop: CSAQPAGLNTEAFF. The CDR3 region has the DNA TGCAGTGCTCAACCCGCGGGATTGAACACTGAAGCTTTCTTT.

This clonotype has ten or more counts. The chain couples TRBV2 to TRBJ1-1; 9 bases are a match to TRBD1. The trim removed 0 bases at V and 5 bases at J, leaving 7 bases unmatched. CDR3 length equals 16 residues. CDR1 SNHLY and CDR2 FYNNEI come from the germline V gene. The CDR3 loop is CASSEAGTGQGTEAFF. In DNA, the CDR3 is TGTGCCAGCAGTGAAGCGGGAACCGGACAGGGGACTGAAGCTTTCTTT.

This clonotype showed up many times. The V and J genes are TRBV12-3 or TRBV12-4 and TRBJ2-6, with 8 bases aligning to TRBD1. The CDR3 spans 17 residues. Trimming took 5 bases from V and 3 from J; bases not matched to a gene: 9. The CDR3 DNA reads TGTGCCAGCAGTCCCCGGCAGGGGGCGCGTGGGGCCAACGTCCTGACTTTC. Protein: CASSPRQGARGANVLTF.

This clonotype showed up many times. This chain uses TRBV27 with TRBJ2-1; tentative D call: TRBD2 (5 bases). With 2 bases removed from V and 1 base from J, the gap between germline ends came to 12 bases. Germline V gene data show CDR1 as MNHEY and CDR2 as SMNVEV (reference sequence). The CDR3 contains 16 residues. The CDR3 DNA sequence: TGTGCCAGCAGTTTACGGTCGGGGAAATCCTACAATGAGCAGTTCTTC. Its protein product is CASSLRSGKSYNEQFF.

The chain employs TRBV6-5 and TRBJ2-5, with D perhaps TRBD2 (6 bases). The CDR3 loop spans 16 amino acids. The germline gives CDR1 MNHEY, CDR2 SVGAGI. Trimming pared 5 bases from V and 0 bases from J, leaving 16 bases between. CDR3 sequence: CASSLLGRGYQETQYF. CDR3 bases: TGTGCCAGCAGTCTACTCGGGCGGGGATACCAAGAGACCCAGTACTTC.

This clonotype has a count of ten or more. This rearrangement joins TRBV18 to TRBJ1-1; TRBD1 matches 7 bases. Germline V gene data show CDR1 as KGHSH and CDR2 as LQKENI. CDR3 length: 15 residues. V shed 4 bases, J shed 1 base, and the junction held 6 bases outside the gene matches. The CDR3 DNA reads as TGTGCCAGCTCACGTAAACAGGGGACGAACACTGAAGCTTTCTTT. It yields the protein CASSRKQGTNTEAFF.

This clonotype appeared many times. This sequence joins TRBV11-2 and TRBJ2-1; TRBD1 agrees at 7 bases. The CDR3 sequence is 16 residues long. Trimming removed 5 bases from V and 3 bases from J; junction bases left unmatched: 10. Germline V gene data show CDR1 as SGHAT and CDR2 as FQNNGV. The CDR3 spells CASSPSPGQVYNEQFF. As DNA, the CDR3 is TGTGCCAGCAGCCCCTCCCCCGGACAGGTCTACAATGAGCAGTTCTTC.

This clonotype was observed many times. The chain uses TRBV7-2 and TRBJ1-1, with unresolved D. Germline CDR1 SGHTA, CDR2 FQGNSA. The V end lost 0 bases, the J end lost 4 bases, and 9 bases lay between the germline ends. This CDR3 contains 14 residues. CDR3 sequence reads: CASSLALPATEAFF. As DNA, the CDR3 is TGTGCCAGCAGCTTAGCCCTACCGGCCACTGAAGCTTTCTTT.

This clonotype was observed many times. The V gene is TRBV20-1, the J gene TRBJ2-7; D is tentatively TRBD1 or TRBD2 (5 bases each). V was cut by 0 bases and J by 2 bases, with 17 bases left in between. The CDR3 runs 16 residues. The germline CDR1 and CDR2 sequences are DFQATT and SNEGSKA (reference sequence). The CDR3 bases are TGCAGTGCTAGAGATGGGGGTTCGCGTAAAGCCTACGAGCAGTACTTC. Its translation: CSARDGGSRKAYEQYF.

This clonotype was detected many times. The rearrangement uses TRBV28 and TRBJ1-6, with D possibly matching TRBD1 (5 bases). CDR1 and CDR2 from the germline V gene are MDHEN and SYDVKM. V gave up 7 bases and J gave up 8 bases, with 18 bases separating them. This CDR3 contains 15 residues. This CDR3 reads CASTEPQGEDSPLHF. Written as DNA, the CDR3 is TGTGCCAGCACCGAACCCCAGGGAGAAGATTCACCCCTCCACTTT.

A few counts support this clonotype. The V gene is TRBV3-1, the J gene TRBJ1-6; the D is unclear. The V and J ends lost 5 bases and 3 bases respectively, with 14 bases between them. Germline CDR1 reads LGHDT; CDR2 reads YNNKEL (reference sequence). This CDR3 contains 16 residues. CDR3 sequence: CASSKEPGYYNSPLHF. The CDR3 nucleotides are TGTGCCAGCAGCAAGGAGCCGGGATACTATAATTCACCCCTCCACTTT.

This clonotype showed up many times. V is TRBV30 and J is TRBJ2-3, with TRBD1 as a possible D gene (5 bases). V was cut by 3 bases and J by 2 bases, with 24 bases left in between. Germline V gives CDR1 GTSNPN, CDR2 SVGIG (reference sequence). The length of the CDR3 is 18 residues. The CDR3 region is CAWSAPRLDREYTDTQYF. In DNA form, the CDR3 reads TGTGCCTGGAGCGCTCCCCGCCTCGACAGAGAGTACACAGATACGCAGTATTTT.

The chain has TRBV5-1 and TRBJ1-1; D might be TRBD1 (5 bases). The CDR3 runs to 14 residues. Germline lookup yields CDR1 SGHRS and CDR2 YFSETQ. V lost 4 bases and J lost 6, with 16 bases in between. The CDR3 is CASSPTPGNSEAFF. CDR3 DNA sequence: TGCGCCAGCAGCCCTACTCCAGGGAATTCTGAAGCTTTCTTT.

This clonotype was detected ten times or more. This chain uses TRBV28 with TRBJ2-7, with D perhaps matching TRBD1 (6 bases). Germline CDR1 and CDR2: MDHEN and SYDVKM. This CDR3 has 15 amino acids. V lost 1 base, J lost 5 bases, and 15 bases lay in between. The CDR3, as DNA: TGTGCCAGCAGTTTATTGCGCGACAGGCTGAACGAGCAGTACTTC. Residues: CASSLLRDRLNEQYF.

The chain employs TRBV19 and TRBJ2-2; D is unclear. V lost 2 bases, J lost 2 bases, and 12 bases lay in between. CDR1 and CDR2 (germline): LNHDA, SQIVND (reference sequence). The CDR3 is 16 amino acids. The CDR3 region is CASSIYLGINTGELFF. CDR3 DNA: TGTGCCAGTAGTATATATCTAGGGATTAACACCGGGGAGCTGTTTTTT.

This clonotype was seen a handful of times. The chain has TRBV20-1 and TRBJ1-4; TRBD1 aligns across 7 bases. CDR3 size: 18 residues. Losses at the gene ends were 0 bases for V and 0 bases for J; bases not matched to a gene: 10. Per the germline V gene, CDR1 is DFQATT and CDR2 is SNEGSKA (reference sequence). The CDR3 DNA reads TGCAGTGCTAGAGATCTCCCGGGACAGCGATCAACTAATGAAAAACTGTTTTTT. Translated: CSARDLPGQRSTNEKLFF.